These 14 T cell receptor beta chains were all obtained from the same sample, sequenced in a study of blood T cell repertoires in COVID-19. Repertoires were generated with immunoSEQ multiplex PCR, while TCRdb's copy carries only in-frame clones and drops some. The sample consists of fewer than 15,000 clones, over 70% of them appearing once. The sequencing input was peripheral blood. Receptor source: a human donor in a cohort sampled during active COVID-19.

J is TRBJ2-2 and V is TRBV9, with 8 nucleotides matching TRBD2. Trimming took 4 bases from V and 1 from J; bases not matched to a gene: 9. Germline loops: CDR1 SGDLS, CDR2 YYNGEE. The CDR3 extends over 17 amino acids. DNA of the CDR3: TGTGCCAGCAGCCTTCGAAGCGGGGGCGAGAACACCGGGGAGCTGTTTTTT. Amino acids: CASSLRSGGENTGELFF.

This clone has more than one count but fewer than ten. The rearrangement links TRBV27 to TRBJ2-7; TRBD2 might be the D (5 bases). This CDR3 is 15 amino acids long. The germline V gene encodes CDR1 MNHEY and CDR2 SMNVEV (reference sequence). Trimming shortened V by 1 base and J by 2 bases, and 12 bases separated the two germline ends. This CDR3 reads CASSLLGARPYEQYF. The CDR3 DNA reads TGTGCCAGCAGTTTATTGGGAGCGCGCCCCTACGAGCAGTACTTC.

This clone was seen only a few times. As DNA, the CDR3 is TGTGCCAGCAGCGGGACAGGGAGATCCTACGAGCAGTACTTC. Translation gives CASSGTGRSYEQYF. The chain couples TRBV21-1 to TRBJ2-7; TRBD1 is the table's D call, not checked against the DNA. TRBV21-1 has pseudogene status. The CDR3 covers 14 residues.

The rearrangement links TRBV6-2 or TRBV6-3 to TRBJ2-7; TRBD1 aligns across 8 bases. The CDR3 is 15 amino acids. The J segment lost 2 bases and the V segment lost 2 bases, leaving 5 bases of the junction unmatched. Germline V lookup: CDR1 MNHEY, CDR2 SVGEGT. The CDR3 DNA is TGTGCCAGCAGTTACAAGGGACAGGTAACCTACGAGCAGTACTTC. This sequence encodes CASSYKGQVTYEQYF.

This clone counts as medium-sized. The rearrangement links TRBV19 to TRBJ1-2; the D is unclear. The germline gives CDR1 LNHDA, CDR2 SQIVND (reference sequence). The V end was cut by 1 base, the J end by 6 bases, with 18 bases between. This CDR3 region has 16 residues. The CDR3 nucleotides are TGTGCCAGTAGTATAGCCCCGACCCCCGTGAGGAATGGCTACACCTTC. It is translated as CASSIAPTPVRNGYTF.

CDR3 residues: CASSIGQSNQPQHF. In DNA, the CDR3 is TGTGCCAGTAGTATTGGTCAGAGCAATCAGCCCCAGCATTTT. V and J are TRBV19 and TRBJ1-5; D is undetermined. Germline values: CDR1 LNHDA, CDR2 SQIVND (reference sequence). This CDR3 spans 14 amino acids. The V end was cut by 3 bases, the J end by 1 base, with 7 bases between.

V gene TRBV2 combines with J gene TRBJ2-1, with 8 positions matching TRBD1. Germline lookup yields CDR1 SNHLY and CDR2 FYNNEI. The CDR3 contains 13 residues. Germline trimming cut 5 bases from V and 9 bases from J; bases unmatched to any gene: 6. The CDR3 reads CASSTDRDIEQFF. CDR3 DNA sequence: TGTGCCAGCAGTACGGACAGGGACATTGAGCAGTTCTTC.

The chain links TRBV24-1 to TRBJ2-1; D possibly corresponds to TRBD2 (5 bases). The germline gives CDR1 KGHDR, CDR2 SFDVKD. The CDR3 runs 16 residues. The V gene lost 4 bases and the J gene lost 7 bases, with 19 bases spanning the gap. The CDR3, as DNA: TGTGCCACCAGTGACCGCGCCCCGGGGAGCTATAATGAGCAGTTCTTC. It translates to CATSDRAPGSYNEQFF.

The chain carries TRBV10-2 and TRBJ1-5; D gene unclear. Deletions cut 6 bases from V and 0 bases from J, with 9 bases between. The CDR3 extends over 14 amino acids. Germline CDR1 WSHSY, CDR2 SAAADI. In DNA form, the CDR3 reads TGCGCCAGCAGCAGAACCAATAGCAATCAGCCCCAGCATTTT. It translates to CASSRTNSNQPQHF.

The chain employs TRBV28 and TRBJ2-1, with 8 bases that match TRBD1. V gave up 4 bases and J gave up 4 bases; unmatched junction bases: 12. The length of the CDR3 is 17 residues. Germline CDR1 and CDR2: MDHEN and SYDVKM. Here the CDR3 reads CASSYRDRSFAYNEQFF. Here the CDR3 DNA reads TGTGCCAGCAGTTACCGGGACAGGAGTTTCGCTTACAATGAGCAGTTCTTC.

This chain links TRBV7-6 with TRBJ2-7; D uncertain. Germline V CDR1 and CDR2: SGHVS, FNYEAQ. The length of the CDR3 is 14 residues. With 3 bases removed from V and 2 bases from J, the gap between germline ends came to 11 bases. In DNA, the CDR3 is TGTGCCAGCAGCTTCGAAGACGAGGCCTACGAGCAGTACTTC. This sequence encodes CASSFEDEAYEQYF.

V usage is TRBV27 and J usage is TRBJ1-1, with a tentative D call TRBD1 (5 bases). The CDR3 runs 13 residues. The V and J ends lost 6 bases and 1 base respectively, with 9 bases between them. From germline, CDR1 is MNHEY and CDR2 SMNVEV (reference sequence). In nucleotides, the CDR3 is TGTGCCAGCAGGGCCACAGGGAACACTGAAGCTTTCTTT. This gives the protein CASRATGNTEAFF.

This clone has only one observation. This chain connects TRBV4-2 to TRBJ2-1, with 13 bases identical to TRBD2. The germline V gene encodes CDR1 LGHNA and CDR2 YNFKEQ. With V trimmed by 0 bases and J by 9 bases, 5 bases remained unmatched. The CDR3 is made up of 16 amino acids. CDR3 amino acids: CASSQDGTSGMGEQFF. CDR3 coding DNA: TGTGCCAGCAGCCAAGATGGGACTAGCGGGATGGGTGAGCAGTTCTTC.

The chain couples TRBV5-1 to TRBJ2-1; TRBD2 is a possible D gene (6 bases). Germline V lookup: CDR1 SGHRS, CDR2 YFSETQ. This CDR3 is built from 16 residues. V shed 0 bases and J shed 1 base, with 11 bases lying between them. CDR3 in DNA: TGCGCCAGCAGCTTGGTCAGCGGGCTTTCCTACAATGAGCAGTTCTTC. It codes for CASSLVSGLSYNEQFF.